This TCR beta chain emerged from a study of neoadjuvant nivolumab and ipilimumab in lung cancer. Study-wide results and limits: TCR richness and clonality were higher in tumors than adjacent uninvolved lung. Pathologic regression was not significantly tied to TCR clonality.

CDR1 is SQVTM, CDR2 ANQGSEA, per germline. This CDR3 has 15 amino acids. Trimming at V came to 5 bases and at J to 4 bases, leaving 6 bases not matched to a gene. Measured with immunoSEQ multiplex PCR; TCRdb has only the in-frame clones, and not every one. The table has about 2,500 clones, 85% to 90% seen once. A note on this clone: Its antigen is undetermined.

The source of this sequence is an adult with non-small cell lung cancer. The sequencing here drew on tumor tissue, taken before neoadjuvant nivolumab, alone or with ipilimumab. This chain joins TRBV29-1 and TRBJ2-2, with 11 bases that match TRBD2. The CDR3 DNA reads as TGCAGCGTTTTTCTAGCGGGAGGAATCACCGGGGAGCTGTTTTTT. It is translated as CSVFLAGGITGELFF.